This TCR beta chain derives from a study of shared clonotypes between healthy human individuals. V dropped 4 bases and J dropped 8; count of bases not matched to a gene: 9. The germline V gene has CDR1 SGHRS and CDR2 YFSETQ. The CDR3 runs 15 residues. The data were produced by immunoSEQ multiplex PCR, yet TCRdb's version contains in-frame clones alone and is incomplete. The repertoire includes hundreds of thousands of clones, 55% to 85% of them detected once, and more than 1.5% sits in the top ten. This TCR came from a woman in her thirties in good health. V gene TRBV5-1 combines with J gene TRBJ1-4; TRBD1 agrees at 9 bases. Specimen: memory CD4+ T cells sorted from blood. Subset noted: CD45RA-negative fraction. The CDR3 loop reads CASSAGDRDSEKLFF. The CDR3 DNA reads TGCGCCAGCAGCGCCGGGGACAGGGATAGCGAAAAACTGTTTTTT.